The clone carrying this T cell receptor beta chain was counted a few times. Antigen unknown. The junction does not match germline at one end; this may be a read error. The PCR made use of 60 Vbeta and 13 Jbeta primers. Repertoires were generated with immunoSEQ multiplex PCR, while TCRdb's copy carries only in-frame clones and drops some. This table holds 70,000 to 95,000 clones, around 80% found once. This record comes from a study of cytomegalovirus exposure and HLA in healthy donors. Study-level background: The study's early data release held about 85 million unique TCRs from HLA-typed donors. General study results and limits: While the bulk of TCR sequences proved rare, some public TCRs turned up in many donors. An observed cluster of highly shared sequence variants was recorded as a likely sequencing artifact. Association with HLA alleles at 0.05 false discovery rate was found for roughly 17,000 TCR beta sequences in a later analysis.

The clonotype was recovered from a man aged 18 to 29 in good health and CMV-seronegative. Sequencing was carried out using PBMCs.

The CDR3 sequence: CSSSRVQYGYTF. The CDR3 nucleotides read TGTTCCAGCAGCCGGGTCCAGTATGGCTACACCTTC. The chain is built from TRBV7-9 and TRBJ1-2; no clear D. CDR1 and CDR2 from the germline V gene are SEHNR and FQNEAQ (reference sequence). The CDR3 contains 12 residues.